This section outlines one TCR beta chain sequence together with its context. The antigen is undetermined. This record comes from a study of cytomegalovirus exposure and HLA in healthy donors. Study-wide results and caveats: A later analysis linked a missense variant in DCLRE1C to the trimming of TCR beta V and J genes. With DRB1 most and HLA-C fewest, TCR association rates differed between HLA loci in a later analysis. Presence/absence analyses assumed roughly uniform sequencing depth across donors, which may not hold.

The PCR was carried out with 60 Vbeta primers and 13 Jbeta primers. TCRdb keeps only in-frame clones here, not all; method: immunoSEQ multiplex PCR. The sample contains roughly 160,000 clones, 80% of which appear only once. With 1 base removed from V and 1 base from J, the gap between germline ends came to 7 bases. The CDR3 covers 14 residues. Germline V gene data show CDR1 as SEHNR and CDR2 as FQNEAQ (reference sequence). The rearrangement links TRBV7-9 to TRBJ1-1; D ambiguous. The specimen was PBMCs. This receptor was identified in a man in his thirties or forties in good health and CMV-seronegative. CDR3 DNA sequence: TGTGCCAGCAGCTTAGTGGCAGGGAACACTGAAGCTTTCTTT. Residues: CASSLVAGNTEAFF.